This is a list of T cell receptor beta chains from one sample in a study of blood T cell repertoires in COVID-19. TCRdb's table, derived via immunoSEQ multiplex PCR, lists solely in-frame clones and lacks some. The sample holds more than 150,000 clones, about 86% seen once. The specimen was peripheral blood. These receptor sequences come from a man aged 45-60 years with active or convalescent COVID-19. Each CDR3 is given with its conserved first and last residue. Fields, in order: clone size, V gene, D gene, J gene, CDR3 protein, CDR3 DNA. A D gene is named only where the DNA matches it firmly. The size field is filled for only some rows; it gives once, few, many or a size class.

.	TRBV6-5	.	TRBJ1-2	CASSSYRVYNYGYTF	TGTGCCAGCAGTAGCTACAGGGTATACAACTATGGCTACACCTTC
.	TRBV5-6	.	TRBJ2-3	CASSRGTDTQYF	TGTGCCAGCAGCCGAGGCACAGATACGCAGTATTTT
.	TRBV6-5	TRBD2	TRBJ2-2	CASSTSGGRTGELFF	TGTGCCAGCAGCACCTCGGGGGGACGAACCGGGGAGCTGTTTTTT
.	TRBV28	.	TRBJ2-5	CASSFVAQETQYF	TGTGCCAGCAGTTTTGTAGCCCAAGAGACCCAGTACTTC
.	TRBV4-1	.	TRBJ1-2	CASSQDGPGNGYTF	TGCGCCAGCAGCCAAGATGGTCCCGGGAATGGCTACACCTTC
.	TRBV30	TRBD2	TRBJ2-2	CAWIGRVYTGELFF	TGTGCCTGGATAGGGAGGGTTTACACCGGGGAGCTGTTTTTT
few	TRBV7-9	TRBD1	TRBJ1-2	CASSLAPQGSGYTF	TGTGCCAGCAGCTTAGCGCCACAGGGGTCTGGCTACACCTTC
.	TRBV27	.	TRBJ2-1	CASSLLRLQREQFF	TGTGCCAGCAGTTTATTGCGCCTCCAACGCGAGCAGTTCTTC
.	TRBV5-1	.	TRBJ2-7	CASMGQGMLYEQYF	TGCGCCAGCATGGGTCAGGGAATGTTATACGAGCAGTACTTC
.	TRBV6-5	TRBD1	TRBJ1-5	CASSRTGGGGQPQHF	TGTGCCAGCAGCAGGACAGGGGGTGGGGGTCAGCCCCAGCATTTT
few	TRBV28	.	TRBJ1-2	CASGVNPNYGYTF	TGTGCCAGCGGAGTTAATCCTAACTATGGCTACACCTTC
once	TRBV5-1	TRBD1	TRBJ1-6	CARSLDGGGTGHSPLHF	TGCGCCCGCAGCTTGGATGGGGGGGGGACAGGCCATTCACCCCTCCACTTT
.	TRBV7-9	.	TRBJ1-1	CASSPRGTLITEAFF	TGTGCCAGCAGCCCCCGGGGGACTTTGATCACTGAAGCTTTCTTT
.	TRBV4-2	.	TRBJ2-1	CASSQEGSRSRNEQFF	TGTGCCAGCAGCCAAGAGGGGAGTCGGAGTCGCAATGAGCAGTTCTTC
.	TRBV11-3	TRBD2	TRBJ2-1	CASSLFLGGTSYNEQFF	TGTGCCAGCAGCTTATTTCTGGGCGGGACTAGCTACAATGAGCAGTTCTTC
.	TRBV7-9	.	TRBJ1-5	CASEDTYSNQPQHF	TGTGCCAGCGAGGACACCTATAGCAATCAGCCCCAGCATTTT
.	TRBV5-1	.	TRBJ1-1	CASSLHSGGPNTEAFF	TGCGCCAGCAGCCTGCATTCCGGGGGACCTAACACTGAAGCTTTCTTT
.	TRBV7-2	TRBD1	TRBJ1-6	CASSLEGQGPGNSPLHF	TGTGCCAGCAGCTTGGAAGGACAGGGGCCCGGTAATTCACCCCTCCACTTT
.	TRBV6-5	.	TRBJ1-5	CASRGGGGQPQHF	TGTGCCAGCAGGGGGGGAGGAGGTCAGCCCCAGCATTTT
.	TRBV2	.	TRBJ2-6	CASSVSGANVLTF	TGTGCCAGCAGTGTATCCGGGGCCAACGTCCTGACTTTC
.	TRBV6-5	.	TRBJ1-4	CASSLTGFNEKLFF	TGTGCCAGCAGTTTAACAGGGTTTAATGAAAAACTGTTTTTT
once	TRBV20-1	.	TRBJ1-1	CSARRDLIAFF	TGCAGTGCTAGACGGGACTTGATAGCTTTCTTT
.	TRBV30	TRBD2	TRBJ2-1	CAWSVPLIKREDSYNEQFF	TGTGCCTGGAGTGTCCCATTGATCAAGCGGGAGGATTCCTACAATGAGCAGTTCTTC
.	TRBV7-9	.	TRBJ1-2	CASSSTPGYGYTF	TGTGCCAGCAGCAGTACCCCCGGCTATGGCTACACCTTC
.	TRBV7-9	TRBD1	TRBJ1-5	CASSSSTGTGDNQPQHF	TGTGCCAGCAGCTCATCAACCGGGACAGGGGATAATCAGCCCCAGCATTTT